The 27 T cell receptor beta chains below come from one sample, sequenced in a study of T-cell reconstitution after alpha-beta-depleted transplantation in children. Preparation of the TCRbeta library was carried out with unique molecular identifiers. TCRdb itself ran the PCR reads through MiXCR, one entry per CDR3 protein. The table lists under 750,000 distinct CDR3 sequences, roughly 23% of them singletons. The sequenced sample was PBMCs, mostly from graft donor cells, obtained 360 days after TCRalphabeta/CD19-depleted stem cell transplant. These receptors all stem from a boy younger than two who had a stem cell transplant for acute myeloid leukemia, so the T cells may come from the graft donor.

This chain connects TRBV4-3 to TRBJ1-2; TRBD1 matches 11 bases. CDR3 size: 14 residues. The V and J ends lost 6 bases and 7 bases, in that order; junction bases with no gene match: 7. Per the germline V gene, CDR1 is LGHNA and CDR2 is YSLEER. The CDR3 loop is CASSRTGGMFGYTF. In DNA, the CDR3 is TGCGCCAGCAGTCGGACAGGGGGCATGTTTGGCTACACCTTC.

The genes are TRBV7-2 and TRBJ2-5; D call uncertain. Germline V gives CDR1 SGHTA, CDR2 FQGNSA. The V gene lost 3 bases and the J gene lost 0 bases, with 14 bases spanning the gap. This CDR3 spans 16 amino acids. The CDR3 nucleotides read TGTGCCAGCAGCTTGTTTCCGGGCCTGTACCAAGAGACCCAGTACTTC. It specifies CASSLFPGLYQETQYF.

J is TRBJ1-5 and V is TRBV20-1; TRBD1 aligns across 7 bases. The V and J ends lost 3 bases and 2 bases, in that order; junction bases with no gene match: 1. The CDR3 loop spans 13 amino acids. Germline CDR1 is DFQATT and CDR2 is SNEGSKA (reference sequence). CDR3 in amino acids: CSARTGRNQPQHF. CDR3 sequence (DNA): TGCAGTGCTAGGACAGGGCGCAATCAGCCCCAGCATTTT.

This chain links TRBV7-2 with TRBJ2-3, with TRBD2 matching over 7 bases. The CDR3 runs 15 residues. V was pared by 5 bases and J by 5 bases, with 10 bases of the junction left unmatched. Germline lookup yields CDR1 SGHTA and CDR2 FQGNSA. CDR3 sequence: CASSTRTRGGDTQYF. The DNA for the CDR3 is TGTGCCAGCAGCACCCGGACTAGGGGCGGAGATACGCAGTATTTT.

The chain employs TRBV29-1 and TRBJ1-2; D unclear. The V gene lost 6 bases and the J gene lost 4 bases, with 9 bases spanning the gap. Germline values: CDR1 SQVTM, CDR2 ANQGSEA. The CDR3 consists of 11 residues. The CDR3 DNA reads TGCAGCGTCCCGAGTTTCTATGGCTACACCTTC. Protein sequence: CSVPSFYGYTF.

This clonotype was seen only a few times. V and J are TRBV27 and TRBJ2-5, with TRBD1 matching over 10 bases. CDR3 length: 16 residues. Looked up from germline, CDR1 is MNHEY and CDR2 is SMNVEV (reference sequence). The V gene end was trimmed by 4 bases and the J gene end by 4 bases; junction bases not matched to a gene: 9. CDR3: CASSSRDRGWRETQYF. Written as DNA, the CDR3 is TGTGCCAGCAGTTCCCGGGACAGGGGCTGGCGAGAGACCCAGTACTTC.

This clonotype was recorded a few times. This chain uses TRBV12-3 or TRBV12-4 with TRBJ2-2; D is uncertain. CDR3 size: 12 residues. The V and J ends lost 8 bases and 0 bases respectively, with 4 bases between them. The CDR3 here is CASVPNTGELFF. DNA for the CDR3: TGTGCCAGCGTTCCGAACACCGGGGAGCTGTTTTTT.

The table lists this clonotype with a few counts. The CDR3 here is CSAKGGRNYGYTF. The CDR3 bases are TGCAGTGCTAAGGGAGGGAGGAACTATGGCTACACCTTC. The chain has TRBV20-1 and TRBJ1-2; D not resolved. The germline CDR1 and CDR2 sequences are DFQATT and SNEGSKA (reference sequence). This CDR3 region has 13 residues. V was shortened by 4 bases and J by 2 bases, with 11 bases between the two germline ends.

For this clonotype: One end of the junction does not line up with germline, which may come from a read error. This CDR3 reads CASGFRVRAKYQETQYF. The CDR3, as DNA: TGTGCCAGCGGCTTTAGAGTCCGGGCAAAGTACCAAGAGACCCAGTACTTC. J is TRBJ2-5 and V is TRBV11-2; D not resolved. Germline CDR1 SGHAT, CDR2 FQNNGV. CDR3 length: 17 residues.

This clonotype was detected only a few times. This rearrangement joins TRBV24-1 to TRBJ2-7, with D possibly being TRBD1 (5 bases). The CDR3 is made up of 13 amino acids. CDR1 is KGHDR and CDR2 is SFDVKD in the germline V gene. V was clipped by 4 bases and J by 6 bases, with 12 bases between them. CDR3 amino acids: CATSDLGHPEQYV. The CDR3 DNA follows: TGTGCCACCAGTGACCTTGGACATCCCGAGCAGTACGTC.

Concerning this clonotype itself: This sequence may be a read error, since a much larger clone differs from it by one base. This chain connects TRBV7-9 to TRBJ2-7; D not certain. V was cut by 1 base and J by 3 bases, with 4 bases left in between. CDR1 is SEHNR, CDR2 FQNEAQ, per germline (reference sequence). The CDR3 is 12 amino acids. The CDR3 spells CASSLDDYEQYF. The CDR3 DNA is TGTGCCAGCAGCTTAGACGACTACGAGCAGTACTTC.

This clonotype showed up just once. The V gene is TRBV6-5, the J gene TRBJ2-3; perhaps TRBD2 as D (6 bases). Germline V gives CDR1 MNHEY, CDR2 SVGAGI. CDR3 length: 15 amino acids. V gave up 4 bases and J gave up 7 bases, with 18 bases separating them. CDR3 residues: CASSSGGTGEYTQYF. The CDR3 DNA is TGTGCCAGCAGTTCTGGGGGGACTGGGGAATATACGCAGTATTTT.

This clonotype came up many times. The chain employs TRBV7-9 and TRBJ2-1; D not resolved. V gave up 4 bases and J gave up 1 base, with 5 bases separating them. CDR1 and CDR2 from the germline V gene are SEHNR and FQNEAQ (reference sequence). There are 13 residues in the CDR3. CDR3 loop: CASSSKSYNEQFF. CDR3 bases: TGTGCCAGCAGCTCTAAGTCCTACAATGAGCAGTTCTTC.

Here the CDR3 reads CASSLGETAFYNEQFF. For the CDR3, the DNA is TGTGCCAGCAGCTTAGGGGAGACTGCGTTCTACAATGAGCAGTTCTTC. This sequence joins TRBV7-6 and TRBJ2-1; D is possibly TRBD2 (5 bases). This CDR3 has 16 residues. The germline V and J ends were trimmed by 1 base and 3 bases, with 13 bases remaining between them. Germline V gene data show CDR1 as SGHVS and CDR2 as FNYEAQ.

This clonotype was seen a handful of times. V and J are TRBV20-1 and TRBJ2-7, with 11 bases aligning to TRBD2. V dropped 5 bases and J dropped 9; count of bases not matched to a gene: 12. The CDR3 covers 14 residues. Per germline, CDR1 DFQATT and CDR2 SNEGSKA (reference sequence). In DNA form, the CDR3 reads TGCAGTGCTGCTATTAGCGGGGGGGCGGTAGGGCAGTACTTC. Protein: CSAAISGGAVGQYF.

This clonotype was seen many times. The chain carries TRBV12-3 or TRBV12-4 and TRBJ1-6; no firm D call. This CDR3 comprises 12 residues. The V end was cut by 7 bases, the J end by 7 bases, with 8 bases between. The CDR3 reads CASTRSNSPLHF. Here the CDR3 DNA reads TGTGCCAGCACCCGGTCGAATTCACCCCTCCACTTT.

The chain has TRBV12-3 or TRBV12-4 and TRBJ1-1, with D uncertain. The V gene lost 9 bases and the J gene lost 9 bases, with 14 bases spanning the gap. The CDR3 totals 11 residues. CDR3 DNA sequence: TGTGCCAGTACCTCCGGCGATAAAGCTTTCTTT. It is translated as CASTSGDKAFF.

This clonotype was observed a few times. The chain has TRBV15 and TRBJ1-6; no clear D gene. Trimming shortened V by 1 base and J by 3 bases, and 10 bases separated the two germline ends. This CDR3 comprises 16 residues. Germline V gene data show CDR1 as LNHNV and CDR2 as YYDKDF (reference sequence). The CDR3 is CATSRGPQVYNSPLHF. The CDR3 region has the DNA TGTGCCACCAGCAGAGGCCCACAAGTCTATAATTCACCCCTCCACTTT.

This clonotype has just a few counts. The chain joins TRBV10-3 to TRBJ2-3; D perhaps matches TRBD2 (6 bases). The CDR3 loop spans 16 amino acids. CDR1 is ENHRY and CDR2 is SYGVKD in the germline V gene. V was shortened by 3 bases and J by 1 base, with 14 bases between the two germline ends. CDR3 in DNA: TGTGCCATCAGTGAAGGAGGGCTGAGAGGCACAGATACGCAGTATTTT. It translates to CAISEGGLRGTDTQYF.

This chain connects TRBV21-1 to TRBJ1-6. TRBV21-1 counts as a pseudogene. The CDR3 length is 17 residues. Here the CDR3 reads CASRRLGTPSYNSPLHF. CDR3 coding DNA: TGTGCCAGCAGACGGCTTGGGACTCCTTCGTATAATTCACCCCTCCACTTT.

This sequence joins TRBV5-6 and TRBJ2-5, with TRBD1 identical over 7 bases. There are 14 residues in the CDR3. Trimming cost V 4 bases and J 5 bases; bases outside gene matches: 8. Per germline, CDR1 SGHDT and CDR2 YYEEEE. CDR3 DNA: TGTGCCAGCAGCGAAGGGGACAGTTGGGAGACCCAGTACTTC. Its protein is CASSEGDSWETQYF.

The sample holds one count of this clonotype. The V call is TRBV11-1, the J call TRBJ2-1; unclear D gene. V was pared by 4 bases and J by 0 bases, with 10 bases between. The germline CDR1 and CDR2 sequences are SGHAT and FQDESV (reference sequence). This CDR3 has 15 residues. The CDR3 DNA reads TGTGCCAGCAGCTCCAGACCAAGCTCCTACAATGAGCAGTTCTTC. This encodes CASSSRPSSYNEQFF.

Written as DNA, the CDR3 is TGTGCCAGCAGACTAGACAGGGCCCTTGCAAATTCACCCCTCCACTTT. Amino acid sequence: CASRLDRALANSPLHF. V and J are TRBV28 and TRBJ1-6, with 7 bases matching TRBD1. V shed 6 bases and J 7 bases; nucleotides not matched to a gene: 12. The CDR3 loop spans 16 amino acids. CDR1 MDHEN and CDR2 SYDVKM come from the germline V gene.

The sample holds many counts of this clonotype. V is TRBV12-3 or TRBV12-4 and J is TRBJ2-7; D not resolved. The CDR3 is 14 amino acids. Trimming shortened V by 2 bases and J by 0 bases, and 8 bases separated the two germline ends. The CDR3 nucleotides are TGTGCCAGCAGTTTACCGCGGCACTCCTACGAGCAGTACTTC. It encodes CASSLPRHSYEQYF.

This clonotype occurred many times. The CDR3 DNA reads TGCAGTGCTAGTTTGGGACTAGCGGTGAAAGAGACCCAGTACTTC. Translated, it gives CSASLGLAVKETQYF. The chain combines TRBV20-1 with TRBJ2-5; TRBD2 matches at 11 bases. In germline, CDR1 is DFQATT, CDR2 SNEGSKA (reference sequence). V shed 3 bases and J 3 bases; nucleotides not matched to a gene: 6. The CDR3 totals 15 residues.

This clonotype appeared many times. The chain has TRBV11-2 and TRBJ2-7, with 8 bases identical to TRBD1. The germline V gene encodes CDR1 SGHAT and CDR2 FQNNGV. Trimming took 1 base from V and 6 from J; bases not matched to a gene: 11. There are 16 residues in the CDR3. The CDR3 region is CASSLAPETGVSEQYF. CDR3 coding DNA: TGTGCCAGCAGCTTAGCTCCCGAGACAGGGGTAAGCGAGCAGTACTTC.

This clonotype was counted at least ten times. V is TRBV27 and J is TRBJ2-5; 12 positions match TRBD2. CDR1 MNHEY and CDR2 SMNVEV come from the germline V gene (reference sequence). The CDR3 runs 15 residues. The J segment lost 4 bases and the V segment lost 4 bases, leaving 4 bases of the junction unmatched. CDR3 loop: CASSSRTSGVETQYF. The CDR3 nucleotides read TGTGCCAGCAGTTCTAGGACTAGCGGGGTAGAGACCCAGTACTTC.